A single T cell receptor (beta chain) is shown here with its context. Its ends do not fully match the called genes, so a read error is possible. The sample is drawn from a study of regulatory T cells in long-lasting Graves disease. Time point reported: newly diagnosed GD, antithyroid drugs for less than 3 months. PBMC RNA was the source of the TCR library. EDTA tubes collected roughly 9 milliliters of peripheral blood. Through Arm-PCR of CDR3 regions and iRepertoire HTBI primers, TCR beta libraries were built. TCRdb redid the calling of the multiplex PCR reads with MiXCR, one entry per CDR3 protein. The sample holds a few hundred thousand distinct CDR3 sequences, about a sixth seen once. The CDR3 loop spans 13 amino acids. CDR1 and CDR2 from the germline V gene are LGHNA and YSLEER. This sample also belongs to another study, concerning T cells in Graves' hyperthyroidism and ophthalmopathy.

The V and J genes are TRBV4-3 and TRBJ2-1; TRBD2 agrees at 8 bases. This specimen was peripheral blood mononuclear cells (PBMCs), taken at new diagnosis, from a patient treated with antithyroid drugs. This receptor was identified in a woman in her late teens or twenties with Graves disease. The CDR3 sequence is CTSSQAGVGEQFF. The CDR3 coding sequence is TGCACCAGCAGCCAAGCGGGGGTCGGTGAGCAGTTCTTC.